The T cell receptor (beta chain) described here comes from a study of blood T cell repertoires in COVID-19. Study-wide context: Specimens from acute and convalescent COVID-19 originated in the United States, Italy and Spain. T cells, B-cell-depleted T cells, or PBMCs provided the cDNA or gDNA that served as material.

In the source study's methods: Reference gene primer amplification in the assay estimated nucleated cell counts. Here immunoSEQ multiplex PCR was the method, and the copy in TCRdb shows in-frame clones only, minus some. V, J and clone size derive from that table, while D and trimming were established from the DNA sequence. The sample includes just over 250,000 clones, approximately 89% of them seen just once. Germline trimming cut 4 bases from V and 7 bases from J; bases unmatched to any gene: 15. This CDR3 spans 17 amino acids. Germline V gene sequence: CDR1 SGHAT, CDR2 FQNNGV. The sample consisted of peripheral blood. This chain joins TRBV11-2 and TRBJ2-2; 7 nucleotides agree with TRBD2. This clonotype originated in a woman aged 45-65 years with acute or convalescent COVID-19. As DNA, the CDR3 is TGTGCCAGCAGCTCTTACTTCAGTGTGGGAGGGATCGGGGAGCTGTTTTTT. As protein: CASSSYFSVGGIGELFF.